The 20 T cell receptor beta chains below come from one sample, sequenced in a study of cytomegalovirus exposure and HLA in healthy donors. Using immunoSEQ multiplex PCR, the repertoire was profiled, and TCRdb retains in-frame clones only, with some absent. This table holds tens of thousands of clones, over 85% found once. Sequencing was carried out using PBMCs. Receptors were obtained from a man between 18 and 29 years old in good health and CMV-seropositive.

The chain couples TRBV6-4 to TRBJ2-3; 7 nucleotides line up with TRBD2. Losses at the gene ends were 3 bases for V and 4 bases for J; bases not matched to a gene: 7. CDR3 size: 15 residues. The germline V gene encodes CDR1 MRHNA and CDR2 SNTAGT. The CDR3 reads CASSERAGEPDTQYF. CDR3 nucleotide sequence: TGTGCCAGCAGTGAGAGGGCGGGAGAGCCAGATACGCAGTATTTT.

The V and J genes are TRBV30 and TRBJ1-1, with TRBD1 matching over 7 bases. Trimming removed 1 base from V and 1 base from J; junction bases left unmatched: 12. The CDR3 is made up of 17 amino acids. The V gene's germline CDR1 is GTSNPN and CDR2 SVGIG (reference sequence). DNA of the CDR3: TGTGCCTGGAGTGGGAGGAGGCTGACAGGGCAGAACACTGAAGCTTTCTTT. Amino acid sequence: CAWSGRRLTGQNTEAFF.

The CDR3 region has the DNA TGTGCCAGCAGCTCCCAGTGGGGCAGGGGGAACCAAGAGACCCAGTACTTC. Amino acids: CASSSQWGRGNQETQYF. The V gene is TRBV7-9, the J gene TRBJ2-5; 7 nucleotides match TRBD1. Germline V CDR1 and CDR2: SEHNR, FQNEAQ (reference sequence). The CDR3 runs 17 residues. V dropped 4 bases and J dropped 0; count of bases not matched to a gene: 11.

The chain employs TRBV28 and TRBJ2-1; perhaps TRBD1 as D (6 bases). The length of the CDR3 is 13 residues. CDR1 MDHEN and CDR2 SYDVKM come from the germline V gene. The V end lost 9 bases, the J end lost 0 bases, and 9 bases lay between the germline ends. CDR3 loop: CASQGSSYNEQFF. The DNA of the CDR3 is TGTGCCAGTCAGGGGAGCTCCTACAATGAGCAGTTCTTC.

The count of this clone is one. This rearrangement joins TRBV28 to TRBJ2-2, with TRBD1 as a possible D gene (6 bases). CDR1 is MDHEN and CDR2 is SYDVKM in the germline V gene. The CDR3 runs to 15 residues. V gave up 2 bases and J gave up 4 bases, with 11 bases separating them. CDR3 protein: CASSLRGSGTGELFF. The CDR3 coding sequence is TGTGCCAGCAGTTTAAGGGGGTCGGGCACCGGGGAGCTGTTTTTT.

This chain links TRBV19 with TRBJ1-2, with D perhaps TRBD1 (5 bases). This CDR3 is 14 amino acids long. The germline CDR1 and CDR2 sequences are LNHDA and SQIVND (reference sequence). Trimming left V 6 bases short and J 7 bases short, with 18 bases between. The CDR3 DNA reads TGTGCCAGTAGCCCGGGCGGGGGGTTTGCTGGCTACACCTTC. Its protein product is CASSPGGGFAGYTF.

V usage is TRBV18 and J usage is TRBJ2-7; TRBD1 matches at 8 bases. CDR3 length equals 16 residues. Germline CDR1 reads KGHSH; CDR2 reads LQKENI. Trimming removed 3 bases from V and 3 bases from J; junction bases left unmatched: 10. CDR3 nucleotides: TGTGCCAGCTCACCTTCCTTCGGGACAGGACGCTACGAGCAGTACTTC. This codes for CASSPSFGTGRYEQYF. Filled out from reference TRBV18 and TRBJ2-7, the complete variable domain reads NAGVMQNPRHLVRRRGQEARLRCSPMKGHSHVYWYRQLPEEGLKFMVYLQKENIIDESGMPKERFSAEFPKEGPSILRIQQVVRGDSAAYFCASSPSFGTGRYEQYFGPGTRLTVT.

This clone was detected once. This rearrangement joins TRBV30 to TRBJ1-2; possible D gene TRBD1, 6 bases. The CDR3 spans 17 residues. CDR1 and CDR2 from the germline V gene are GTSNPN and SVGIG (reference sequence). V was shortened by 4 bases and J by 1 base, with 22 bases between the two germline ends. The CDR3 loop is CAWKQPGQLDVNYGYTF. The CDR3 coding sequence is TGTGCCTGGAAACAACCGGGACAACTCGACGTTAACTATGGCTACACCTTC.

This rearrangement joins TRBV4-1 to TRBJ2-5; D might be TRBD2 (5 bases). V was trimmed by 1 base and J by 5 bases, leaving 23 bases between them. The CDR3 loop spans 18 amino acids. In germline, CDR1 is MGHRA, CDR2 YSYEKL. The CDR3 bases are TGCGCCAGCAGCCAAGTTATCCCTTCCGGCGGGCTAGGGGAGACCCAGTACTTC. Its protein product is CASSQVIPSGGLGETQYF.

The chain has TRBV7-2 and TRBJ2-1, with D possibly TRBD2 on 5 matching bases. Germline CDR1 is SGHTA and CDR2 is FQGNSA. This CDR3 has 12 amino acids. V was cut by 2 bases and J by 6 bases, with 5 bases left in between. CDR3 in amino acids: CASSLLANEQFF. The CDR3, as DNA: TGTGCCAGCAGCTTACTAGCCAATGAGCAGTTCTTC.

The chain couples TRBV5-1 to TRBJ1-4, with D maybe TRBD1 (5 bases). The germline gives CDR1 SGHRS, CDR2 YFSETQ. The CDR3 spans 15 residues. The V end was cut by 5 bases, the J end by 0 bases, with 11 bases between. CDR3 sequence reads: CASSPPGSTNEKLFF. CDR3 DNA sequence: TGCGCCAGCAGTCCCCCAGGGTCAACTAATGAAAAACTGTTTTTT.

The rearrangement uses TRBV11-2 and TRBJ2-7; 8 bases fit TRBD2. Germline CDR1 and CDR2: SGHAT and FQNNGV. The junction had 6 bases not matched to a gene; V was cut back by 3 bases and J by 5 bases. This CDR3 has 14 amino acids. This CDR3 reads CASSFSGIMDEQYF. CDR3 nucleotides: TGTGCCAGCAGCTTTAGCGGGATCATGGACGAGCAGTACTTC.

The rearrangement joins TRBV5-1 to TRBJ1-2, with 7 bases matching TRBD1. This CDR3 comprises 14 residues. The germline V gene encodes CDR1 SGHRS and CDR2 YFSETQ. Unmatched junction bases numbered 8, after V lost 4 bases and J lost 5 bases. The CDR3 DNA sequence: TGCGCCAGCAGCACGACCGGGACAGCTTATGGCTACACCTTC. This gives the protein CASSTTGTAYGYTF.

CDR3 nucleotide sequence: TGCGCCAGCAGCCGGGTGGGGAGGCCTAGCACAGATACGCAGTATTTT. It specifies CASSRVGRPSTDTQYF. The chain combines TRBV4-1 with TRBJ2-3; tentatively, D is TRBD2 (6 bases). CDR1 is MGHRA, CDR2 YSYEKL, per germline. The CDR3 length is 16 residues. V was shortened by 4 bases and J by 0 bases, with 14 bases between the two germline ends.

The gene calls are TRBV7-8 and TRBJ1-2; no firm D call. The CDR3 runs 11 residues. V dropped 7 bases and J dropped 6 bases, with 9 bases sitting between them. Germline V gene lookup returns CDR1 SGHVS and CDR2 FQNEAQ. The CDR3 reads CASIGRDGYTF. CDR3 in DNA: TGTGCCAGCATCGGGAGGGATGGCTACACCTTC.

This clone turned up a few times. The chain couples TRBV28 to TRBJ1-3; D perhaps matches TRBD1 (5 bases). The germline CDR1 and CDR2 sequences are MDHEN and SYDVKM. With 7 bases removed from V and 3 bases from J, the gap between germline ends came to 19 bases. The CDR3 loop spans 16 amino acids. The CDR3 sequence is CASTVHPGSSGNTIYF. CDR3 in DNA: TGTGCCAGCACCGTTCACCCAGGGTCTAGTGGAAACACCATATATTTT.

The count of this clone is one. The chain couples TRBV7-9 to TRBJ2-7; a weak D match, TRBD1 (5 bases). This CDR3 region has 15 residues. V was clipped by 6 bases and J by 3 bases, with 18 bases between them. Germline V gene sequence: CDR1 SEHNR, CDR2 FQNEAQ (reference sequence). The CDR3 DNA reads as TGTGCCAGCAGTCCTGGCTGGACAACCCTCTACGAGCAGTACTTC. Encoded protein: CASSPGWTTLYEQYF.

This clone was recorded only once. The same CDR3 also results from other DNA sequences found in this sample. The chain recombines TRBV20-1 with TRBJ2-7; maybe TRBD1 (5 bases). CDR3 length: 11 residues. Trimming stripped 6 bases from V and 4 bases from J, with 10 bases between. Germline V gene sequence: CDR1 DFQATT, CDR2 SNEGSKA (reference sequence). CDR3 coding DNA: TGCAGTGCCAGAAGGGGTTACGAGCAGTACTTC. This encodes CSARRGYEQYF.

This chain links TRBV7-8 with TRBJ1-1; D is undetermined. Trimming stripped 1 base from V and 1 base from J, with 13 bases between. Germline values: CDR1 SGHVS, CDR2 FQNEAQ. CDR3 length: 16 residues. DNA of the CDR3: TGTGCCAGCAGCTTAGTGGGGAGGCACCAGAACACTGAAGCTTTCTTT. Translated, it gives CASSLVGRHQNTEAFF.

The chain combines TRBV27 with TRBJ2-5; 7 bases fit TRBD1. CDR3 length: 13 amino acids. Trimming at V came to 6 bases and at J to 3 bases, leaving 4 bases not matched to a gene. Germline V gene sequence: CDR1 MNHEY, CDR2 SMNVEV (reference sequence). In nucleotides, the CDR3 is TGTGCCAGCAGCCTGACAGGGAAAGAGACCCAGTACTTC. Its translation is CASSLTGKETQYF.